These T cell receptor beta chains were read from a single sample in a study of T cell changes during pregnancy in multiple sclerosis. Generated by immunoSEQ multiplex PCR, the TCRdb table keeps only in-frame clones and is missing some. This sample carries 60,000 to 85,000 clones, about nine tenths of them seen once, and the ten largest clones take more than 1.4%. The sequencing here drew on peripheral blood, taken in the second trimester of pregnancy. These receptors all come from a female donor with multiple sclerosis, enrolled in a pregnancy study. Both conserved end residues are part of each CDR3. Fields, in order: V gene, clone size, J gene, D gene, CDR3 protein, CDR3 DNA. The D gene is left open where the match is weak. Clone size is given for some rows only: seen once, a few or many times, or a class if the clone is expanded.

V gene: TRBV9; clone size: NA; J gene: TRBJ2-2; D gene: NA; CDR3 protein: CASSVAGGDRDSTGELFF; CDR3 DNA: TGTGCCAGCAGCGTAGCCGGGGGGGACAGGGATAGCACCGGGGAGCTGTTTTTT
V gene: TRBV7-7; clone size: NA; J gene: TRBJ2-7; D gene: NA; CDR3 protein: CASSSPGTLVEQYF; CDR3 DNA: TGTGCCAGCAGCTCCCCGGGGACTTTAGTCGAGCAGTACTTC
V gene: TRBV19; clone size: NA; J gene: TRBJ1-2; D gene: NA; CDR3 protein: CASSGEIDRGDYGYTF; CDR3 DNA: TGTGCCAGTAGTGGAGAGATCGACCGGGGGGACTATGGCTACACCTTC
V gene: TRBV10-3; clone size: few; J gene: TRBJ2-7; D gene: TRBD1; CDR3 protein: CAISAAGQGGYEQYF; CDR3 DNA: TGTGCCATCAGTGCTGCGGGACAGGGGGGCTACGAGCAGTACTTC
V gene: TRBV11-3; clone size: NA; J gene: TRBJ2-1; D gene: TRBD2; CDR3 protein: CASSPAWTSAYNEQFF; CDR3 DNA: TGTGCCAGCAGCCCCGCTTGGACTAGCGCCTACAATGAGCAGTTCTTC
V gene: TRBV4-2; clone size: NA; J gene: TRBJ2-5; D gene: NA; CDR3 protein: CASSQDRSGETQYF; CDR3 DNA: TGTGCCAGCAGCCAAGATCGGAGCGGGGAGACCCAGTACTTC
V gene: TRBV30; clone size: NA; J gene: TRBJ1-4; D gene: NA; CDR3 protein: CAWEKGKVMGEKLFF; CDR3 DNA: TGTGCCTGGGAGAAGGGGAAGGTTATGGGTGAAAAACTGTTTTTT
V gene: TRBV7-2; clone size: NA; J gene: TRBJ2-3; D gene: TRBD2; CDR3 protein: CASSLRLAAFGDTQYF; CDR3 DNA: TGTGCCAGCAGCTTAAGACTAGCGGCTTTTGGTGATACGCAGTATTTT
V gene: TRBV21-1; clone size: NA; J gene: TRBJ2-3; D gene: NA; CDR3 protein: CASSKWGQGETDTQYF; CDR3 DNA: TGTGCCAGCAGCAAATGGGGACAGGGGGAGACAGATACGCAGTATTTT
V gene: TRBV5-1; clone size: NA; J gene: TRBJ2-5; D gene: TRBD2; CDR3 protein: CASSTGTSGLAQYF; CDR3 DNA: TGCGCCAGCAGCACTGGGACTAGCGGGTTGGCCCAGTACTTC
V gene: TRBV9; clone size: NA; J gene: TRBJ2-1; D gene: TRBD2; CDR3 protein: CASSVELAGHGEQFF; CDR3 DNA: TGTGCCAGCAGCGTAGAACTAGCGGGTCACGGTGAGCAGTTCTTC
V gene: TRBV6-5; clone size: NA; J gene: TRBJ1-1; D gene: NA; CDR3 protein: CASSYSGFPITEAFF; CDR3 DNA: TGTGCCAGCAGCTATAGCGGCTTCCCAATCACTGAAGCTTTCTTT
V gene: TRBV11-3; clone size: NA; J gene: TRBJ2-7; D gene: NA; CDR3 protein: CASSLEWRGYEQYF; CDR3 DNA: TGTGCCAGCAGCTTAGAATGGCGGGGCTACGAGCAGTACTTC
V gene: TRBV2; clone size: NA; J gene: TRBJ2-6; D gene: NA; CDR3 protein: CASSGSDVLTF; CDR3 DNA: TGTGCCAGCAGTGGGTCAGACGTCCTGACTTTC
V gene: TRBV11-2; clone size: NA; J gene: TRBJ2-7; D gene: TRBD1; CDR3 protein: CASSPVRDRASEQYF; CDR3 DNA: TGTGCCAGCAGCCCCGTCCGGGACAGGGCATCCGAGCAGTACTTC
V gene: TRBV5-1; clone size: NA; J gene: TRBJ2-7; D gene: NA; CDR3 protein: CASSFRDTGYEQYF; CDR3 DNA: TGCGCCAGCAGCTTCCGGGACACAGGCTACGAGCAGTACTTC
V gene: TRBV13; clone size: NA; J gene: TRBJ2-1; D gene: NA; CDR3 protein: CASSLSSGFNNNEQFF; CDR3 DNA: TGTGCCAGCAGCTTATCTTCAGGTTTTAATAACAATGAGCAGTTCTTC
V gene: TRBV27; clone size: once; J gene: TRBJ2-6; D gene: TRBD1; CDR3 protein: CATGTGFSGANVLTF; CDR3 DNA: TGTGCCACCGGGACAGGCTTCTCTGGGGCCAACGTCCTGACTTTC
V gene: TRBV5-1; clone size: NA; J gene: TRBJ1-6; D gene: NA; CDR3 protein: CASSGDGINNSPLHF; CDR3 DNA: TGCGCCAGCTCGGGGGATGGGATTAATAATTCACCCCTCCACTTT
V gene: TRBV7-2; clone size: NA; J gene: TRBJ2-1; D gene: TRBD1; CDR3 protein: CASSLTGGNYNEQFF; CDR3 DNA: TGTGCCAGCAGCTTGACAGGGGGCAACTACAATGAGCAGTTCTTC
V gene: TRBV4-2; clone size: NA; J gene: TRBJ2-1; D gene: NA; CDR3 protein: CASSQDGGYRGSGNEQFF; CDR3 DNA: TGTGCCAGCAGCCAAGACGGAGGATATAGGGGTAGCGGAAATGAGCAGTTCTTC
V gene: TRBV18; clone size: NA; J gene: TRBJ2-5; D gene: TRBD2; CDR3 protein: CASSPGLAGGYTQYF; CDR3 DNA: TGTGCCAGCTCACCCGGACTAGCGGGAGGTTACACCCAGTACTTC